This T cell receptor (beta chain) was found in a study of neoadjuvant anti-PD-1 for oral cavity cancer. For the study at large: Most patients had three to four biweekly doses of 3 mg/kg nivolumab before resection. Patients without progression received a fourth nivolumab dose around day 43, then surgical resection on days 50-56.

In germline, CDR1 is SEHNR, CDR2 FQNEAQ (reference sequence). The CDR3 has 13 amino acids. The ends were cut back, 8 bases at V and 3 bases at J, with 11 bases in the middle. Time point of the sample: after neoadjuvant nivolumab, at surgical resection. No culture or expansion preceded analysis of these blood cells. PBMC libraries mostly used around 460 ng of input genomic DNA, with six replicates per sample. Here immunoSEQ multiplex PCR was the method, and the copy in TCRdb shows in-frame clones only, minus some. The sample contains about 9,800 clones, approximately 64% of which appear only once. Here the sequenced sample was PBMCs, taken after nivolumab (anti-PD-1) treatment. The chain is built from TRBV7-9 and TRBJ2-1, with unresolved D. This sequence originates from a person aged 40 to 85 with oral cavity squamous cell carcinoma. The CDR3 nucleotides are TGTGCCAGCGGCGATGTGCTCTACAATGAGCAGTTCTTC. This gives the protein CASGDVLYNEQFF.